This TCR beta chain was sequenced in a study of shared clonotypes between healthy human individuals. Study as a whole: Researchers assigned three CD4 naive, three CD4 memory, two CD8 naive and one CD8 memory plate to each donor. Study-level points and caveats: The study generally estimated greater richness for naive than memory subsets.

CDR1 and CDR2 from the germline V gene are ENHRY and SYGVKD. V gave up 0 bases and J gave up 5 bases, with 9 bases separating them. The CDR3 covers 14 residues. The authors distributed each subset's genomic DNA evenly over several immunoSEQ plates. Original methodology: ImmunoSEQ only sent back junction sequences with no quality scores, so filtering was done differently. The protocol was immunoSEQ multiplex PCR, while the TCRdb copy is restricted to in-frame clones and leaves out a portion. V and J calls and clone size are given by that table; D and trimming were obtained from the DNA. The sample consists of 1.5 million to 2.5 million clones, about 95% of them appearing once. On this clone: What it binds is not known.

The naive CD8 fraction comprised CD45RO-negative cells positively selected for CCR7 and excluded terminally differentiated effector memory CD45RA+ cells. Sequenced: naive CD8+ T cells sorted from blood. The clonotype originates from a man between 18 and 35 years old in good health. The genes are TRBV10-3 and TRBJ2-3, with a possible D match to TRBD2 (5 bases). The CDR3 nucleotides are TGTGCCATCAGTGAGTCAGGACTCCTAGATACGCAGTATTTT. Its protein product is CAISESGLLDTQYF.